This T cell receptor (beta chain) was retrieved from a study of Tregs in tolerant kidney transplant recipients. Related graft donors supplied nonmyeloablative bone marrow transplants, and mixed chimerism was transient. Repertoires were generated with immunoSEQ multiplex PCR, while TCRdb's copy carries only in-frame clones and drops some. The table for this sample gives 11,000 to 15,000 clones. A note on this clone: Its matching antigen is unknown.

The study, taken as a whole, reports: Antigen-driven expansion was suggested because donor-specific Tregs expanded more than all Tregs in tolerant patients. Few patients were studied, so findings need validation in larger groups. This study did not directly address biological reproducibility.

The sequence was obtained from a human patient who received a combined kidney and bone marrow transplant. The graft donor may account for some of the T cells. Here the sequenced sample was CD8+ T cells from blood (PBMCs), taken 6 months after the transplant.

CDR3 protein: CASSESLMGEQGHGYTF. The DNA read from the CDR3 is TGCGCCAGCAGTGAATCATTGATGGGCGAACAGGGACATGGC. This chain uses TRBV10-1 with TRBJ1-2; TRBD1 is a possible D gene (6 bases). The read terminates 3 residues before the CDR3 end, so the remaining end is supplied by the germline J gene. There are 17 residues in the CDR3. Trimming shortened V by 3 bases and J by 6 bases, and 23 bases separated the two germline ends. CDR1 WNHNN and CDR2 SYGVQD come from the germline V gene (reference sequence).